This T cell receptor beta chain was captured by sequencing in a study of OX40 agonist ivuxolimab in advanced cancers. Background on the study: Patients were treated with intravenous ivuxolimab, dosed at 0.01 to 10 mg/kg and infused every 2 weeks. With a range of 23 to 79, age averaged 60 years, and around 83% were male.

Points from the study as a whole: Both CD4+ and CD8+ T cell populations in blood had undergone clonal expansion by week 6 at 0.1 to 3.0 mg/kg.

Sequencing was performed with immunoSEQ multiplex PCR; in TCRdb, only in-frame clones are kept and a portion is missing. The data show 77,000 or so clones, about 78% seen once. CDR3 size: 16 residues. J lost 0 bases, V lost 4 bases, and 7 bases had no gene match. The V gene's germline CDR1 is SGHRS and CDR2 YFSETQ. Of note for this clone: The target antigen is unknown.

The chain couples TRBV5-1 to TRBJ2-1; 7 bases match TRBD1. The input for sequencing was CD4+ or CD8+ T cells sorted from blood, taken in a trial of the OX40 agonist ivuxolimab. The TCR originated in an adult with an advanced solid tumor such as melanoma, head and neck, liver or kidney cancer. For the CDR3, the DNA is TGCGCCAGCAGCGCCAGGGGGTCGAGCTCCTACAATGAGCAGTTCTTC. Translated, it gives CASSARGSSSYNEQFF.